What follows are 20 T cell receptor beta chains derived from one specimen sequenced in a study of T cell repertoires in cytomegalovirus infection. TCRdb used MiXCR to reprocess the reads, holding one entry per CDR3 protein. The sample holds about 340,000 distinct CDR3 sequences, around 29% seen once. These receptors have no known antigen. The sample consisted of cultured PBMCs, taken from culture after CMV antigen stimulation. These receptors came from a human donor in good health (CMV status not recorded). Some clones in this sample may be carry-over from other donors' samples.

V is TRBV4-2 and J is TRBJ1-2; TRBD1 matches at 10 bases. This CDR3 has 16 residues. Germline lookup yields CDR1 LGHNA and CDR2 YNFKEQ. With V trimmed by 6 bases and J by 8 bases, 15 bases remained unmatched. CDR3 DNA sequence: TGTGCCAGCAGTCGGTCCGATCGGGACAGGGGATCCGGCTACACCTTC. Its protein product is CASSRSDRDRGSGYTF.

The V and J genes are TRBV20-1 and TRBJ1-1; no definite D call. There are 15 residues in the CDR3. Trimming pared 0 bases from V and 0 bases from J, leaving 11 bases between. Germline loops: CDR1 DFQATT, CDR2 SNEGSKA (reference sequence). Here the CDR3 reads CSARDPNNMNTEAFF. The CDR3 bases are TGCAGTGCTAGAGATCCGAATAACATGAACACTGAAGCTTTCTTT.

This clonotype was detected many times. This chain uses TRBV20-1 with TRBJ1-2; 9 bases fit TRBD1. Losses at the gene ends were 4 bases for V and 5 bases for J; bases not matched to a gene: 5. Germline lookup yields CDR1 DFQATT and CDR2 SNEGSKA (reference sequence). The CDR3 totals 13 residues. Here the CDR3 reads CSAKQGARYGYTF. The CDR3 DNA reads TGCAGTGCTAAACAGGGGGCGCGATATGGCTACACCTTC.

This clonotype was counted once. The chain couples TRBV19 to TRBJ2-1; no firm D call. The CDR3 covers 14 residues. The germline gives CDR1 LNHDA, CDR2 SQIVND (reference sequence). V dropped 5 bases and J dropped 7 bases, with 15 bases sitting between them. The CDR3 loop reads CASSEDPGPNEQFF. The CDR3, as DNA: TGTGCCAGTAGTGAGGACCCCGGGCCTAATGAGCAGTTCTTC.

The CDR3 DNA reads TGTGCCAGCAGCTTAGCGGAAGGGGTTCAGCCCCAGCATTTT. Translation: CASSLAEGVQPQHF. This chain connects TRBV7-2 to TRBJ1-5, with D possibly TRBD1 on 5 matching bases. Germline-derived CDR1 and CDR2 are SGHTA and FQGNSA. V was shortened by 0 bases and J by 6 bases, with 9 bases between the two germline ends. CDR3 length equals 14 residues.

The chain combines TRBV6-1 with TRBJ2-3; unclear D gene. The CDR3 spans 13 residues. The V end was cut by 6 bases, the J end by 0 bases, with 7 bases between. Germline-derived CDR1 and CDR2 are MNHNS and SASEGT. The CDR3 region has the DNA TGTGCCAGCAGGATCTTTAGCACAGATACGCAGTATTTT. It yields the protein CASRIFSTDTQYF.

This clonotype was detected only a few times. The CDR3, as DNA: TGCAGTGCCGGTCGGGGGATCTCCTACGAGCAGTACTTC. Its protein product is CSAGRGISYEQYF. The V gene is TRBV20-1, the J gene TRBJ2-7, with a tentative D call TRBD2 (6 bases). The CDR3 runs 13 residues. Germline assignment: CDR1 DFQATT and CDR2 SNEGSKA (reference sequence). Trimming shortened V by 6 bases and J by 0 bases, and 12 bases separated the two germline ends.

Turning to this clonotype: Since a much larger clone is just one base distant, this may be a read error. The chain recombines TRBV7-6 with TRBJ1-1; D unclear. The V end lost 7 bases, the J end lost 0 bases, and 9 bases lay between the germline ends. This CDR3 comprises 13 residues. Germline assignment: CDR1 SGHVS and CDR2 FNYEAQ. CDR3 bases: TGTGCCAGCAACCCCCCCGTGAACACTGAAGCTTTCTTT. This gives the protein CASNPPVNTEAFF.

The genes are TRBV19 and TRBJ1-6; maybe TRBD1 (5 bases). The CDR3 loop spans 14 amino acids. The V end was cut by 8 bases, the J end by 7 bases, with 15 bases between. The germline V gene has CDR1 LNHDA and CDR2 SQIVND (reference sequence). This chain's CDR3 is CASAQSGGNSPLHF. CDR3 bases: TGTGCCAGTGCCCAGTCGGGGGGGAATTCACCCCTCCACTTT. Combining the CDR3 with reference TRBV19 and TRBJ1-6 gives the whole variable domain DGGITQSPKYLFRKEGQNVTLSCEQNLNHDAMYWYRQDPGQGLRLIYYSQIVNDFQKGDIAEGYSVSREKKESFPLTVTSAQKNPTAFYLCASAQSGGNSPLHFGNGTRLTVT.

This clonotype was detected many times. Germline and junction disagree at one end, which may indicate a read error. J is TRBJ1-6 and V is TRBV7-2; D unresolved. The CDR3 loop spans 15 amino acids. Germline CDR1 and CDR2: SGHTA and FQGNSA. DNA of the CDR3: TGTGCCAACAGCTTAGATCCGGGAACGGGTTCACCCCTCCACTTT. Its translation is CANSLDPGTGSPLHF.

The chain combines TRBV9 with TRBJ2-7; D is uncertain. Germline V gene data show CDR1 as SGDLS and CDR2 as YYNGEE. Trimming took 3 bases from V and 3 from J, leaving 16 bases between them. CDR3 size: 15 residues. CDR3 nucleotides: TGTGCCAGCAGCGCCCCAGTGGAGCCGGACTACGAGCAGTACTTC. Translation: CASSAPVEPDYEQYF.

V and J are TRBV7-6 and TRBJ1-6; no clear D. The CDR3 runs 14 residues. Trimming left V 3 bases short and J 10 bases short, with 13 bases between. CDR1 and CDR2 from the germline V gene are SGHVS and FNYEAQ. The CDR3 sequence: CASSFGDLGSPLHF. In DNA form, the CDR3 reads TGTGCCAGCAGCTTCGGGGATCTGGGCTCACCCCTCCACTTT.

The chain links TRBV28 to TRBJ2-1; D may be TRBD1 (5 bases). The CDR3 covers 15 residues. CDR1 is MDHEN, CDR2 SYDVKM, per germline. V shed 3 bases and J shed 7 bases, with 16 bases lying between them. CDR3 sequence: CASSFIGVRVNEQFF. The CDR3 DNA follows: TGTGCCAGCAGTTTCATAGGAGTCAGGGTTAATGAGCAGTTCTTC.

The rearrangement uses TRBV6-1 and TRBJ2-3, with D perhaps TRBD1 (5 bases). CDR1 is MNHNS, CDR2 SASEGT, per germline. There are 16 residues in the CDR3. Trimming pared 6 bases from V and 2 bases from J, leaving 18 bases between. The CDR3 here is CASRRTPTTYTDTQYF. As DNA, the CDR3 is TGTGCCAGCAGGCGGACACCGACCACATACACAGATACGCAGTATTTT.

Concerning this clonotype itself: Since a much larger clone is just one base distant, this may be a read error. The gene calls are TRBV7-6 and TRBJ2-2, with 7 nucleotides matching TRBD1. V lost 9 bases and J lost 2; bases outside the gene matches: 9. Germline values: CDR1 SGHVS, CDR2 FNYEAQ. This CDR3 spans 15 amino acids. CDR3 sequence (DNA): TGTGCCAGTACCCCGGGACAGACAAACACCGGGGAGCTGTTTTTT. Its protein product is CASTPGQTNTGELFF.

This clonotype appeared many times. The rearrangement joins TRBV7-8 to TRBJ1-1; D uncertain. V was cut by 6 bases and J by 1 base, with 12 bases left in between. CDR3 size: 14 residues. Germline CDR1 and CDR2: SGHVS and FQNEAQ. CDR3 amino acids: CASSLGHQNTEAFF. The DNA for the CDR3 is TGTGCCAGCAGTCTTGGGCATCAGAACACTGAAGCTTTCTTT.

This chain uses TRBV6-1 with TRBJ2-6, with D maybe TRBD2 (5 bases). The CDR3 covers 15 residues. With 8 bases removed from V and 0 bases from J, the gap between germline ends came to 11 bases. Germline CDR1 and CDR2: MNHNS and SASEGT. The CDR3 nucleotides are TGTGCCAGCCGCGGGCACATCTCTGGGGCCAACGTCCTGACTTTC. Residues: CASRGHISGANVLTF.

This clonotype showed up many times. The chain recombines TRBV7-2 with TRBJ2-7; the match to TRBD2 covers 9 bases. The CDR3 contains 15 residues. Per the germline V gene, CDR1 is SGHTA and CDR2 is FQGNSA. J was trimmed by 6 bases and V by 3 bases; bases with no gene match: 9. This CDR3 reads CASSFSAGGTSEQYF. The CDR3 DNA sequence: TGTGCCAGCAGCTTCTCAGCGGGAGGCACTTCCGAGCAGTACTTC.

This rearrangement joins TRBV7-3 to TRBJ1-1; D not certain. V was cut by 1 base and J by 3 bases, with 6 bases left in between. Germline-derived CDR1 and CDR2 are SGHTA and FQGTGA. This CDR3 comprises 13 residues. The CDR3 loop is CASSLSLDTEAFF. DNA of the CDR3: TGTGCCAGCAGCTTAAGCCTAGACACTGAAGCTTTCTTT.

V usage is TRBV5-5 and J usage is TRBJ1-2, with D tentatively TRBD1 (5 bases). CDR3 length: 14 residues. V lost 0 bases, J lost 7 bases, and 13 bases lay in between. Germline-derived CDR1 and CDR2 are SGHKS and YYEKEE (reference sequence). This CDR3 reads CASSLEAGITGYTF. The CDR3 nucleotides read TGTGCCAGCAGCTTGGAGGCAGGGATTACTGGCTACACCTTC.